Only a few counts were recorded for the clone carrying this TCR beta chain. The entry originates in a study of blood T cell repertoires in COVID-19. This CDR3 spans 13 amino acids. Germline V gives CDR1 SGHDT, CDR2 YYEEEE. V gave up 2 bases and J gave up 1 base, with 7 bases separating them. The protocol was immunoSEQ multiplex PCR, while the TCRdb copy is restricted to in-frame clones and leaves out a portion. This table holds 150,000 to 200,000 clones, under 90% found once. Recovery meant two consecutive negative NP/OP PCR tests, professional clearance, or resolved symptoms. The chain recombines TRBV5-6 with TRBJ2-7, with a tentative D call TRBD2 (5 bases). The sequence was obtained from a man aged 50-60 years who had recovered from COVID-19. The specimen sequenced was PBMCs or T cells enriched from blood (not recorded which). CDR3: CASSFGGSYEQYF. The CDR3 DNA is TGTGCCAGCAGCTTCGGCGGGTCCTACGAGCAGTACTTC.